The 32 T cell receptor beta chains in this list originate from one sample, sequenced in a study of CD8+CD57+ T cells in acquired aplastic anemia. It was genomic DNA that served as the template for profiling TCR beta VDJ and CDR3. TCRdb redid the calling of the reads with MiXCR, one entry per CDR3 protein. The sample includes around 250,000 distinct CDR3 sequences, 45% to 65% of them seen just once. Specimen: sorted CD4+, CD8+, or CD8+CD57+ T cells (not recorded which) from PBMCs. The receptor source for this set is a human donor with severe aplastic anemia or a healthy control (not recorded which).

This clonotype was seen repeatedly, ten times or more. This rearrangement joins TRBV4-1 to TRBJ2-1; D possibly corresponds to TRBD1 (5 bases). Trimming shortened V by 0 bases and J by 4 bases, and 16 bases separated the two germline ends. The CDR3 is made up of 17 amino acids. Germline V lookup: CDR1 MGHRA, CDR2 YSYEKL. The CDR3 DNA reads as TGCGCCAGCAGCCAAGATCGGGCAGGACATTCTTACAATGAGCAGTTCTTC. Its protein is CASSQDRAGHSYNEQFF.

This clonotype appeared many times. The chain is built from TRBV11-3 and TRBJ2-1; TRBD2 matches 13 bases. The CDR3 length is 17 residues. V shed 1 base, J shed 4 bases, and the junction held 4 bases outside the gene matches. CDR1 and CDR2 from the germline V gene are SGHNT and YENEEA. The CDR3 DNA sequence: TGTGCCAGCAGCTTAGGGCAGACTAGCGGGGGGTACAATGAGCAGTTCTTC. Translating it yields CASSLGQTSGGYNEQFF.

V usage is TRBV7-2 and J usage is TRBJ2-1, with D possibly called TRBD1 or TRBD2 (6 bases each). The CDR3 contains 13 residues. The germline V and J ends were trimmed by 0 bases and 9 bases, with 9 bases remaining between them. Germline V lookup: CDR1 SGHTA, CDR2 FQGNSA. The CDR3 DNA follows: TGTGCCAGCAGCTTAGCACGGGGGCTTGAGCAGTTCTTC. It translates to CASSLARGLEQFF.

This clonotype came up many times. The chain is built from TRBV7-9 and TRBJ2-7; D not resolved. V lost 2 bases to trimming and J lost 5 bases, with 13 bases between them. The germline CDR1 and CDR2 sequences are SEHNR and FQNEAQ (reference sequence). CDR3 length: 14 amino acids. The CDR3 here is CASSLMLGIHEQYF. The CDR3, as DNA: TGTGCCAGCAGCTTAATGTTAGGGATCCACGAGCAGTACTTC. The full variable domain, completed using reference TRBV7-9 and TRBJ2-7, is DTGVSQNPRHKITKRGQNVTFRCDPISEHNRLYWYRQTLGQGPEFLTYFQNEAQLEKSRLLSDRFSAERPKGSFSTLEIQRTEQGDSAMYLCASSLMLGIHEQYFGPGTRLTVT.

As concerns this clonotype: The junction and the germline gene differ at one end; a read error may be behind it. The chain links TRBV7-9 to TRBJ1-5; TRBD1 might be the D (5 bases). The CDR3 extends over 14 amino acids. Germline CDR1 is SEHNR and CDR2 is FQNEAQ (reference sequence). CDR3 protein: CACSKGDSNQPQHF. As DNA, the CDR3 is TGTGCCTGCAGCAAAGGGGATAGCAATCAGCCCCAGCATTTT.

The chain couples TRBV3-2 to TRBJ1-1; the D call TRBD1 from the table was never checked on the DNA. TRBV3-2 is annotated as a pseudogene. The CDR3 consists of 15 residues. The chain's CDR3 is CASSQWDQGFTEAFF. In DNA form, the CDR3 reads TGTGCCAGCAGCCAATGGGACCAGGGATTCACTGAAGCTTTCTTT.

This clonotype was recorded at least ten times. The CDR3 here is CSASTGGETQYF. The CDR3 nucleotides read TGCAGTGCTAGCACGGGGGGGGAGACCCAGTACTTC. The rearrangement links TRBV20-1 to TRBJ2-5; 8 nucleotides agree with TRBD2. This CDR3 is built from 12 residues. The V gene's germline CDR1 is DFQATT and CDR2 SNEGSKA (reference sequence). With 3 bases clipped from V and 5 bases from J, the junction kept 2 bases outside the gene matches.

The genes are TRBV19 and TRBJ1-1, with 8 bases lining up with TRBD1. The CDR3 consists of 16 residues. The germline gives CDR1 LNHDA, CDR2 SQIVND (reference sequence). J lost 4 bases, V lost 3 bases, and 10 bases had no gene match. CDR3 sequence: CASSIGTGGWSTEAFF. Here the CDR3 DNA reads TGTGCCAGTAGTATTGGGACAGGCGGATGGAGCACTGAAGCTTTCTTT.

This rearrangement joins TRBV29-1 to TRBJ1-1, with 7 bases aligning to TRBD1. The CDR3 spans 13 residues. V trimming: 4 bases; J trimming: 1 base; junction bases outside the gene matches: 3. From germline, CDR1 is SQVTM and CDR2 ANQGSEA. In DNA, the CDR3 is TGCAGCGTTGCGACAGGGACGAACACTGAAGCTTTCTTT. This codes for CSVATGTNTEAFF.

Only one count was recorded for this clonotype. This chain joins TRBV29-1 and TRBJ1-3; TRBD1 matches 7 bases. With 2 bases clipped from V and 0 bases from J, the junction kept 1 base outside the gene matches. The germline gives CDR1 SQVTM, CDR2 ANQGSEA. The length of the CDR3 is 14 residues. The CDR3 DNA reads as TGCAGCGTTGAAACAGGGGACTCTGGAAACACCATATATTTT. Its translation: CSVETGDSGNTIYF.

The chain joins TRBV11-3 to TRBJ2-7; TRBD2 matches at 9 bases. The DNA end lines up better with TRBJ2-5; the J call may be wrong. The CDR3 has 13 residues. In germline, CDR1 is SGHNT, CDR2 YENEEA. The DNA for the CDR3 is TGTGCCAGCCGGGCGGGGGGGCCGGAGACCCAGTACTTC. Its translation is CASRAGGPETQYF.

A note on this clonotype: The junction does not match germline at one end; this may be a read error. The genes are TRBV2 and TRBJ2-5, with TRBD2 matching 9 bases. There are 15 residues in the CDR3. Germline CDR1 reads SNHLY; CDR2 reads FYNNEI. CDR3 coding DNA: TGTGCCACCAGTGATCCTAGCGGGAACGGTGAGACCCAGTACTTC. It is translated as CATSDPSGNGETQYF.

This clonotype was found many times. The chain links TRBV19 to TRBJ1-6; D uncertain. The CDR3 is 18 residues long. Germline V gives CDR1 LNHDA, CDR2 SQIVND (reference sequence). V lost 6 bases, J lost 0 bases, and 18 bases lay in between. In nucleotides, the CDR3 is TGTGCCAGTAGACCCGGCTTGTTGGGAAGCTCCTATAATTCACCCCTCCACTTT. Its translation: CASRPGLLGSSYNSPLHF.

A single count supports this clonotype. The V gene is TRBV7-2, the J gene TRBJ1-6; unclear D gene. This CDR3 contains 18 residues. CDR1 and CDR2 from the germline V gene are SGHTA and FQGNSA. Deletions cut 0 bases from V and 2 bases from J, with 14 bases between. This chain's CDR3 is CASSLAGREVAYNSPLHF. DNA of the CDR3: TGTGCCAGCAGCTTAGCCGGTAGGGAGGTAGCCTATAATTCACCCCTCCACTTT.

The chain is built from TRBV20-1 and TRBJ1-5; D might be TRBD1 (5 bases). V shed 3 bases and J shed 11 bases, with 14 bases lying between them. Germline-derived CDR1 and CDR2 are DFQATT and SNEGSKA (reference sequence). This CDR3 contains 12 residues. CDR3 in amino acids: CSASAGGGTQHF. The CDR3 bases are TGCAGTGCTAGCGCCGGGGGGGGGACCCAGCATTTT.

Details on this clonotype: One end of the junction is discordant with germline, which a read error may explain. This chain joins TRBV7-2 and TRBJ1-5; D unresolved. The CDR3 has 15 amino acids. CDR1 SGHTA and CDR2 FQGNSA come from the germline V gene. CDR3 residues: CASSRLPGGYQPQHF. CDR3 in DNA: TGTGCCAGCAGCCGTCTTCCTGGAGGGTATCAGCCTCAGCATTTT.

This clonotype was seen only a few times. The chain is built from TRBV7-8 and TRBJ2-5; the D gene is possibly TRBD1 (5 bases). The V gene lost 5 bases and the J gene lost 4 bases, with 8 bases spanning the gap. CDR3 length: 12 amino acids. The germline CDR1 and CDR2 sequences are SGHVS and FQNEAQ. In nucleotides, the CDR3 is TGTGCCAGCAGCAGGGGATTAGAGACCCAGTACTTC. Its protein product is CASSRGLETQYF.

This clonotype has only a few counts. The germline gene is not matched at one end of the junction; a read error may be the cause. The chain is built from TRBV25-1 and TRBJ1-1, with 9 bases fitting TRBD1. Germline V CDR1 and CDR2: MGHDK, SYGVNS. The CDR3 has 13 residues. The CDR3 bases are TGTGCCAGCAGTGAATATGAGGACAGGGGCTTACTCTTT. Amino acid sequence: CASSEYEDRGLLF.

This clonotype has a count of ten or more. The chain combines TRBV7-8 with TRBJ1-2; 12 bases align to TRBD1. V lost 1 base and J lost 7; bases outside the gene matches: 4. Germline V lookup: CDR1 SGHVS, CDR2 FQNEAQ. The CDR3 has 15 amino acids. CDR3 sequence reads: CASSLEGQGAIGYTF. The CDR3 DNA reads TGTGCCAGCAGCTTAGAGGGACAGGGGGCGATTGGCTACACCTTC.

The chain's CDR3 is CASMGRDSPLHF. The DNA for the CDR3 is TGTGCCAGTATGGGTAGGGATTCACCCCTCCACTTT. This rearrangement joins TRBV19 to TRBJ1-6, with D unresolved. Trimming removed 7 bases at V and 8 bases at J, with 9 bases between. The germline gives CDR1 LNHDA, CDR2 SQIVND (reference sequence). This CDR3 has 12 amino acids.

CDR3 DNA sequence: TGTGCCAGCAGTGTCGATAGCGGGCGGAGAGCTTTCTTT. Translated, it gives CASSVDSGRRAFF. The rearrangement uses TRBV6-1 and TRBJ1-1; no definite D call. The germline V gene encodes CDR1 MNHNS and CDR2 SASEGT. V was pared by 4 bases and J by 10 bases, with 16 bases between. The CDR3 totals 13 residues.

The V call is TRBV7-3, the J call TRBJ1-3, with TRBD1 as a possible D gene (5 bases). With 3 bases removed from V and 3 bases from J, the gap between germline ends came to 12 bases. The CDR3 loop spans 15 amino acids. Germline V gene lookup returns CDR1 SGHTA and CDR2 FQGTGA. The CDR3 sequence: CASSLGFTGGNTIYF. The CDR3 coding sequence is TGTGCCAGCAGCTTGGGGTTCACAGGTGGAAACACCATATATTTT.

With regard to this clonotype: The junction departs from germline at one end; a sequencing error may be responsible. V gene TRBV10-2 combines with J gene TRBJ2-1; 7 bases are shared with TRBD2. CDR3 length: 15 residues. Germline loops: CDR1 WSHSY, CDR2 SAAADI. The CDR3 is CASSHGLVLGDEQFF. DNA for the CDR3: TGTGCCAGCAGCCATGGACTAGTATTAGGTGATGAGCAGTTCTTC.

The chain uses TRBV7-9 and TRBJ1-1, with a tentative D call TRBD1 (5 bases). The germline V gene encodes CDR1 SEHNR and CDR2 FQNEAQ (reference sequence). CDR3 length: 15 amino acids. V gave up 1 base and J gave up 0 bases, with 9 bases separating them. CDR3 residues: CASSLGGIMNTEAFF. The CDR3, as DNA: TGTGCCAGCAGCTTAGGGGGCATAATGAACACTGAAGCTTTCTTT.

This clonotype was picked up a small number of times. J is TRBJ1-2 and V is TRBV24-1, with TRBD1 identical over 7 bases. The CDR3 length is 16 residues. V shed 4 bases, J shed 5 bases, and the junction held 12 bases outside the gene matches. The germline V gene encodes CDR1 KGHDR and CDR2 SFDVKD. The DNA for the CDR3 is TGTGCCACCAGTGACGGCTACAGGGGTGTAGGTTATGGCTACACCTTC. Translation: CATSDGYRGVGYGYTF.

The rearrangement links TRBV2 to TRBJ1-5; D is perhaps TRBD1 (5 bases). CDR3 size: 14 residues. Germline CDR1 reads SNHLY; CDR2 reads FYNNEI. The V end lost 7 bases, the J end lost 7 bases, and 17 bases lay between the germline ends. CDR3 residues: CASTQLGGDQPQHF. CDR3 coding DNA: TGTGCCAGCACCCAACTTGGGGGGGACCAGCCCCAGCATTTT.

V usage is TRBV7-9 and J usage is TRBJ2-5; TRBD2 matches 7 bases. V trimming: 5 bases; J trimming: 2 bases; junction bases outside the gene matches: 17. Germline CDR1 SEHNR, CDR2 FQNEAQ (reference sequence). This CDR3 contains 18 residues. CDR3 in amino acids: CASSQGQGGTGEQETQYF. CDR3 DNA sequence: TGTGCCAGCAGCCAAGGTCAGGGAGGGACCGGGGAGCAAGAGACCCAGTACTTC.

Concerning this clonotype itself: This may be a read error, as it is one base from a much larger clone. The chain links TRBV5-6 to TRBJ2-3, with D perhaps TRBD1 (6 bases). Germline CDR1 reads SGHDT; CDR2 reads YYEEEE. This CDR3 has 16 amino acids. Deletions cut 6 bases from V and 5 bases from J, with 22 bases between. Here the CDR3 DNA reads TGTGCCAGCAACCCGAACAGGGAAAGGGTCAAAGATACGCAGTATTTT. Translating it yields CASNPNRERVKDTQYF.

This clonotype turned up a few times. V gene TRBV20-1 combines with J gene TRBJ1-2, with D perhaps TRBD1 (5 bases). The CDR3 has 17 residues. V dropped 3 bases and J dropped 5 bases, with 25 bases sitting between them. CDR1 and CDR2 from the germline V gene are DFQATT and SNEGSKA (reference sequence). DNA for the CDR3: TGCAGTGCTAGTCCCAGGGCAGGGAAGGCCTGGGGTTATGGCTACACCTTC. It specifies CSASPRAGKAWGYGYTF.

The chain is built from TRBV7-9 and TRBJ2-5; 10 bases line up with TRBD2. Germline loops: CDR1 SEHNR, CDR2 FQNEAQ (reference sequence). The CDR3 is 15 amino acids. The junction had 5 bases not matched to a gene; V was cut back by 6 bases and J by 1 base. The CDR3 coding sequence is TGTGCCAGCAGGGATAGCGGGGGGTTCCAAGAGACCCAGTACTTC. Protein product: CASRDSGGFQETQYF.

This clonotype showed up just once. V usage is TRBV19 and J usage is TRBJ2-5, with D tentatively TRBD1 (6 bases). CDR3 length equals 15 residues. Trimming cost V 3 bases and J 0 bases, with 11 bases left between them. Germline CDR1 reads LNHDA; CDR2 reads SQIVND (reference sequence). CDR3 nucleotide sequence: TGTGCCAGTAGTATTACTCCAGGGGACCAAGAGACCCAGTACTTC. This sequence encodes CASSITPGDQETQYF.

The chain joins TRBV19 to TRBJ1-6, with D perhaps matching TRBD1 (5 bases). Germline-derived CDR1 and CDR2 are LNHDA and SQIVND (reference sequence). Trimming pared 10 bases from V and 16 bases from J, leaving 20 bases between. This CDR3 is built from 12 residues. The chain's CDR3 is CANRPRGRQLHF. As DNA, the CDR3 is TGTGCCAATAGGCCAAGGGGCAGGCAACTCCACTTT.